This is a list of T cell receptor beta chains from one sample in a study of somatic mutations in cytotoxic T cells in rheumatoid arthritis. The assay was immunoSEQ multiplex PCR, and TCRdb's table has in-frame clones only and misses some. Of roughly 23,000 clones listed, around 75% are singletons. Sequenced: CD8+ T cells sorted from blood. The origin of the receptors is an adult with rheumatoid arthritis. Each CDR3 is given with its conserved first and last residue. The order of the fields is CDR3 length, clone size, V gene, D gene, J gene, CDR3 DNA, CDR3 protein. D genes are given only for firm matches. Only some rows state a clone size, as once, few, many or a class for expanded clones.

14	NA	TRBV2	TRBD2	TRBJ2-2	TGTGCCAGCAGGGATAGCGGGGGGGCCGGGGAGCTGTTTTTT	CASRDSGGAGELFF
16	NA	TRBV7-6	TRBD1	TRBJ1-2	TGTGCCAGCAGCCAACACTGGACAGGGGGCTCGGATGGCTACACCTTC	CASSQHWTGGSDGYTF
14	NA	TRBV5-4	NA	TRBJ1-4	TGTGCCAGCAGCCCCCGATCGGGAGGAGGCGGACTGTTTTTT	CASSPRSGGGGLFF
16	NA	TRBV2	TRBD1	TRBJ1-2	TGTGCCAGCAGCGCAGGGACAGGGCGGAGTAACTATGGCTACACCTTC	CASSAGTGRSNYGYTF
13	NA	TRBV7-6	NA	TRBJ1-2	TGTGCCAGCAGCTTAGCAGGCGGCTATGGCTACACCTTC	CASSLAGGYGYTF
11	NA	TRBV28	NA	TRBJ2-3	TGTGCCAGCGAGGCGTCGGATACGCAGTATTTT	CASEASDTQYF
14	few	TRBV15	NA	TRBJ2-1	TGTGCCACCAGCAGACCTGGCTCCTACAATGAGCAGTTCTTC	CATSRPGSYNEQFF
15	NA	TRBV4-1	TRBD1	TRBJ1-2	TGCGCCAGCAGCCGGAACCGGGACAGGGGCTATGGCTACACCTTC	CASSRNRDRGYGYTF
17	NA	TRBV5-5	TRBD1	TRBJ1-5	TGTGCCAGCAGATCTACGACAGGGGGCAAAGGAGAACAGCCCCAGCATTTT	CASRSTTGGKGEQPQHF
16	NA	TRBV4-2	TRBD2	TRBJ2-1	TGTGCCAGCAGCCAAGAGTGGCGGGAGGGCTCCGATGAGCAGTTCTTC	CASSQEWREGSDEQFF
14	few	TRBV2	NA	TRBJ2-7	TGTGCCAGCAGTGATAGGGGAGGTCTGGGCGAGCAGTACTTC	CASSDRGGLGEQYF
14	once	TRBV30	NA	TRBJ2-7	TGTGCCTGGAGTGGAGGGGTAGGGAACTACGAGCAGTACTTC	CAWSGGVGNYEQYF
15	NA	TRBV6-5	NA	TRBJ2-1	TGTGCCAGCAGTTACTCGCCGGTGCCCGGAAATGAGCAGTTCTTC	CASSYSPVPGNEQFF
16	few	TRBV6-4	TRBD1	TRBJ2-1	TGTGCCAGCAGTGACTCACGGACAGGGGATGCTCATGAGCAGTTCTTC	CASSDSRTGDAHEQFF
15	NA	TRBV6-5	TRBD2	TRBJ2-5	TGTGCCAGCAGCCAAGCCTCAGGGAGGGTAGAGACCCAGTACTTC	CASSQASGRVETQYF
15	NA	TRBV4-3	NA	TRBJ1-1	TGCGCCAGCAGCCAAGATGGAATGGTTGATACTGAAGCTTTCTTT	CASSQDGMVDTEAFF
18	NA	TRBV2	NA	TRBJ2-3	TGTGCCAGCAGTGGGTCGGGGCAGGCCCTAGTTAACGTCGATACGCAGTATTTT	CASSGSGQALVNVDTQYF
11	NA	TRBV7-9	NA	TRBJ2-7	TGTGCCAGCAGCTCCACCTACGAGCAGTACTTC	CASSSTYEQYF
14	NA	TRBV29-1	NA	TRBJ1-2	TGCAGCGTCGACCCTTGGACGGGAAACTATGGCTACACCTTC	CSVDPWTGNYGYTF
13	NA	TRBV27	TRBD2	TRBJ2-1	TGTGCCAGCAGTTTTAGCGGGAACAATGAGCAGTTCTTC	CASSFSGNNEQFF
11	NA	TRBV5-5	NA	TRBJ1-2	TGTGCCAGCAGCGACAGCAGACCCTACACCTTC	CASSDSRPYTF
13	NA	TRBV27	NA	TRBJ2-7	TGTGCCAGCAGTTCGGGACTGTTCTACGAGCAGTACTTC	CASSSGLFYEQYF
16	NA	TRBV4-1	TRBD2	TRBJ2-3	TGCGCCAGCAGCCAAATACTAGCGGGAGCCGAAGATACGCAGTATTTT	CASSQILAGAEDTQYF
13	NA	TRBV15	NA	TRBJ1-1	TGTGCCACCAGCAGCGGCAGGAACACTGAAGCTTTCTTT	CATSSGRNTEAFF
14	NA	TRBV9	NA	TRBJ2-2	TGTGCCAGCAGCCCGGGACTTTACACCGGGGAGCTGTTTTTT	CASSPGLYTGELFF
15	NA	TRBV4-1	TRBD2	TRBJ2-1	TGCGCCAGCAGCCAAGGGGTAGCGGGGTACAATGAGCAGTTCTTC	CASSQGVAGYNEQFF
11	NA	TRBV7-8	NA	TRBJ2-7	TGTGCCAGCAGCTTACCCCCACAGCAGTACTTC	CASSLPPQQYF
13	NA	TRBV15	NA	TRBJ1-3	TGTGCCACCAGAGGGGTCTCTGGAAACACCATATATTTT	CATRGVSGNTIYF
14	NA	TRBV15	TRBD1	TRBJ1-5	TGTGCCACCAGCACCTACAGGGGTCGACAGCCCCAGCATTTT	CATSTYRGRQPQHF
17	NA	TRBV9	TRBD2	TRBJ2-3	TGTGCCAGCAGCCCCCCCGGGACTAGCGACCGTCTAGATACGCAGTATTTT	CASSPPGTSDRLDTQYF
16	NA	TRBV29-1	TRBD1	TRBJ2-2	TGCAGCGTTGAAACGCGGACAGGGGGGAACACCGGGGAGCTGTTTTTT	CSVETRTGGNTGELFF
15	NA	TRBV5-4	NA	TRBJ1-5	TGTGCCAGCAGCTTGATGGGGGCTGGTAATCAGCCCCAGCATTTT	CASSLMGAGNQPQHF
15	NA	TRBV4-1	NA	TRBJ2-3	TGCGCCAGCAGCCAAGAGCCGTACGAGACAGATACGCAGTATTTT	CASSQEPYETDTQYF
15	few	TRBV11-2	TRBD2	TRBJ2-1	TGTGCCAGCAGCTTCTCTAGCGGGGTCAACAATGAGCAGTTCTTC	CASSFSSGVNNEQFF
13	NA	TRBV12-2	NA	TRBJ1-2	TGTGCAAGTCGCCCAAGGGACAGATATGGCTACACCTTC	CASRPRDRYGYTF
13	NA	TRBV15	TRBD1	TRBJ1-2	TGTGCCACCACGACAGGGGGATTTGATGGCTACACCTTC	CATTTGGFDGYTF
13	NA	TRBV2	NA	TRBJ1-2	TGTGCCAGCAGGGAAGGGGGGCAGCATGGCTACACCTTC	CASREGGQHGYTF
15	NA	TRBV25-1	NA	TRBJ2-2	TGTGCCAGCAGTGAACCGGGGACGAACACCGGGGAGCTGTTTTTT	CASSEPGTNTGELFF
15	NA	TRBV4-3	TRBD1	TRBJ1-1	TGCGCCAGCAGCCAAGGGACAGGTAAAAACCATGAAGCTTTCTTT	CASSQGTGKNHEAFF
15	NA	TRBV5-1	NA	TRBJ2-1	TGCGCCAGCAGCTTGTTCCAGGGGGGGTACAATGAGCAGTTCTTC	CASSLFQGGYNEQFF
12	NA	TRBV6-5	NA	TRBJ2-3	TGTGCCACCAGACCAGAGGGGTATACGCAGTATTTT	CATRPEGYTQYF
18	NA	TRBV18	NA	TRBJ1-3	TGTGCCAGCTCACCACCGTGGGCTGAGAGGAACTCTGGAAACACCATATATTTT	CASSPPWAERNSGNTIYF
11	NA	TRBV20-1	NA	TRBJ1-2	TGCAGTGGGGTTCAGGACTATGGCTACACCTTC	CSGVQDYGYTF